The rows below give T cell receptor beta chains drawn from one sample of a study of cytomegalovirus exposure and HLA in healthy donors. Measured with immunoSEQ multiplex PCR; TCRdb has only the in-frame clones, and not every one. The sample has some 170,000 clones; 70% are singletons. Sequencing input: PBMCs. The receptors stem from a young man in good health and CMV-seropositive. CDR3s include the opening cysteine and the closing phenylalanine or tryptophan. The D gene is left open where the match is weak. A row's size may be missing; if present it is once, few, many or a size class.

V gene	J gene	CDR3 length	D gene	clone size	CDR3 DNA	CDR3 protein
TRBV2	TRBJ2-5	15	NA	NA	TGTGCCAGCCGACACCCCGGGACAATCCAAGAGACCCAGTACTTC	CASRHPGTIQETQYF
TRBV10-3	TRBJ1-5	14	NA	NA	TGTGCCATCAGTGAGTCAGGGGGAGAGCAGCCCCAGCATTTT	CAISESGGEQPQHF
TRBV5-8	TRBJ1-1	19	TRBD1	NA	TGTGCCAGCAGCCCTATTTGGACAGGGGGGGATATTAGAAACACTGAAGCTTTCTTT	CASSPIWTGGDIRNTEAFF
TRBV19	TRBJ1-5	15	TRBD1	NA	TGTGCCAGTAGTATAGGGGACAGGGGGACACAGCCCCAGCATTTT	CASSIGDRGTQPQHF
TRBV5-4	TRBJ1-6	18	NA	NA	TGTGCCAGCAGCTTGGACCGAACTGACAGGACTTACAATTCACCCCTCCACTTT	CASSLDRTDRTYNSPLHF
TRBV19	TRBJ1-5	15	TRBD1	NA	TGTGCCAGCCAACAGGGGACTTCTTTCAATCAGCCCCAGCATTTT	CASQQGTSFNQPQHF
TRBV9	TRBJ1-2	16	TRBD1	once	TGTGCCAGCAGCGTCTCAATCGGACAGGGGCACTATGGCTACACCTTC	CASSVSIGQGHYGYTF
TRBV6-5	TRBJ1-2	14	TRBD1	few	TGTGCCAGCAGTTACGGACAGGGCCTGGAGGGCTACACCTTC	CASSYGQGLEGYTF
TRBV5-6	TRBJ1-2	14	NA	NA	TGTGCCAGCAGCTTGTCTGAACAGGGATATGGCTACACCTTC	CASSLSEQGYGYTF
TRBV5-1	TRBJ2-1	15	TRBD2	NA	TGCGCCAGCAGCACCGGGACTAGCGGAGAGAATGAGCAGTTCTTC	CASSTGTSGENEQFF
TRBV6-5	TRBJ1-2	13	NA	NA	TGTGCCAGCAGTTACGACACGAACTATGGCTACACCTTC	CASSYDTNYGYTF
TRBV4-2	TRBJ1-2	17	NA	few	TGTGCCAGCAGCCAAGATTACGGTCGGGCTCGGGGGATGAGCTACACCTTC	CASSQDYGRARGMSYTF
TRBV6-1	TRBJ1-1	12	NA	NA	TGTGCCAGCAGTGGGCAGGATCCTGAAGCTTTCTTT	CASSGQDPEAFF
TRBV2	TRBJ2-2	16	TRBD2	once	TGTGCCAGCACTCCCGCGGGGGACTACAACACCGGGGAGCTGTTTTTT	CASTPAGDYNTGELFF
TRBV11-3	TRBJ1-4	18	TRBD1	once	TGTGCCAGCAGCTCCCCATATCATTCGACAGGGGAGGATGAAAAACTGTTTTTT	CASSSPYHSTGEDEKLFF
TRBV29-1	TRBJ1-1	14	NA	few	TGCAGCACCCGAGGAAACAGGGATGGGACTGAAGCTTTCTTT	CSTRGNRDGTEAFF